These T cell receptor beta chains were read from a single sample in a study of blood T cell repertoires in COVID-19. The method was immunoSEQ multiplex PCR; TCRdb's version includes in-frame clones alone and lacks a portion of them. The table shows 100,000 to 150,000 clones, with around nine tenths occurring only once. The sequenced sample consisted of peripheral blood. The receptors originated from a man between 45 and 60 years old with active or convalescent COVID-19. The CDR3 runs from the conserved cysteine through the conserved F or W. Fields, in order: D gene, V gene, J gene, clone size, CDR3 protein, CDR3 DNA. D genes are given only for firm matches. Part of the rows lack a size; the others show once, few, many or a class for expanded clones.

>.|TRBV25-1|TRBJ1-3|.
CASTVSGGGNTIYF
TGTGCCAGCACTGTATCCGGGGGGGGAAACACCATATATTTT
>TRBD2|TRBV14|TRBJ2-2|once
CASSRTSGTKSGELFF
TGTGCCAGCAGCCGTACTAGCGGGACTAAGAGCGGGGAGCTGTTTTTT
>.|TRBV11-2|TRBJ2-1|.
CASSSDSRLFYNEQFF
TGTGCCAGCAGCTCAGATTCTAGGCTCTTTTACAATGAGCAGTTCTTC
>.|TRBV30|TRBJ2-2|.
CAWSVPQGRELFF
TGTGCCTGGAGTGTACCCCAGGGGAGGGAGCTGTTTTTT
>TRBD1|TRBV29-1|TRBJ2-7|.
CSVLRDRGYEQYF
TGCAGCGTCCTTCGGGACAGGGGCTACGAGCAGTACTTC
>TRBD2|TRBV28|TRBJ2-3|.
CASSRQGLGKDTQYF
TGTGCCAGCAGCCGGCAGGGACTAGGAAAAGATACGCAGTATTTT
>.|TRBV2|TRBJ1-2|.
CASSEVRANYGYTF
TGTGCCAGCAGTGAAGTACGCGCAAACTATGGCTACACCTTC
>TRBD2|TRBV5-1|TRBJ2-1|.
CASSPQLAGGNNEQFF
TGCGCCAGCAGCCCACAACTAGCGGGGGGAAACAATGAGCAGTTCTTC
>.|TRBV27|TRBJ2-7|.
CASSLFRLSEQYF
TGTGCCAGCAGTTTATTCAGGTTGTCCGAGCAGTACTTC
>.|TRBV25-1|TRBJ2-3|once
CASSECGQGQTDTQYF
TGTGCCAGCAGTGAATGCGGGCAGGGACAAACAGATACGCAGTATTTT
>TRBD2|TRBV3-1/TRBV3-2|TRBJ2-3|.
CASSQDLPGELAGVTDTQYF
TGTGCCAGCAGCCAAGATTTGCCGGGCGAGCTAGCGGGGGTTACAGATACGCAGTATTTT
>TRBD2|TRBV7-6|TRBJ2-2|.
CASSGTSGYTGELFF
TGTGCCAGCAGCGGGACTAGCGGATACACCGGGGAGCTGTTTTTT
>.|TRBV5-6|TRBJ2-5|.
CASRIQGRETQYF
TGTGCCAGCAGGATACAGGGGAGGGAGACCCAGTACTTC
>.|TRBV28|TRBJ1-1|.
CASSQHRSPNTEAFF
TGTGCCAGCAGTCAGCACAGGAGCCCGAACACTGAAGCTTTCTTT
>TRBD1|TRBV30|TRBJ1-4|.
CAWINRDRGTEKLFF
TGTGCCTGGATCAACCGGGACAGGGGAACTGAAAAACTGTTTTTT
>TRBD1|TRBV19|TRBJ1-6|.
CASSIGSWTGTDSPLHF
TGTGCCAGTAGTATAGGCTCCTGGACAGGGACGGATTCACCCCTCCACTTT
>TRBD1|TRBV5-1|TRBJ1-3|.
CASSPGTGDFGNTIYF
TGCGCCAGCAGCCCTGGGACAGGGGACTTTGGAAACACCATATATTTT
>.|TRBV19|TRBJ2-1|.
CASSIATSSYQFF
TGTGCCAGTAGTATAGCGACATCTAGCTATCAGTTCTTC
>.|TRBV29-1|TRBJ1-4|.
CSVGVATNEKLFF
TGCAGCGTTGGAGTTGCAACTAATGAAAAACTGTTTTTT
>.|TRBV18|TRBJ2-5|.
CASSPATFEETQYF
TGTGCCAGCTCACCCGCGACTTTCGAAGAGACCCAGTACTTC
>TRBD1|TRBV3-1/TRBV3-2|TRBJ1-1|.
CASSQRPFGTGWSGGTEAFF
TGTGCCAGCAGCCAGAGACCATTCGGGACAGGTTGGTCCGGGGGTACTGAAGCTTTCTTT
>TRBD2|TRBV10-3|TRBJ2-1|.
CAISESRLAGLNEQFF
TGTGCCATCAGTGAGTCGAGGCTAGCGGGGCTCAATGAGCAGTTCTTC
>.|TRBV21-1|TRBJ1-2|.
CASSIPGGADGYTF
TGTGCCAGCAGCATCCCTGGGGGGGCGGATGGCTACACCTTC
>.|TRBV27|TRBJ1-6|.
CASSFSPGLTYNSPLHF
TGTGCCAGCAGTTTTTCGCCAGGGTTGACGTATAATTCACCCCTCCACTTT
>.|TRBV11-3|TRBJ2-1|.
CASSWGTNVRDEQFF
TGTGCCAGCAGTTGGGGGACAAACGTTAGGGATGAGCAGTTCTTC
>.|TRBV12-3/TRBV12-4|TRBJ2-7|.
CASSLDSGYEQYF
TGTGCCAGCAGTTTGGACAGCGGCTACGAGCAGTACTTC
>TRBD1|TRBV28|TRBJ1-1|.
CASSQTGGPNTEAFF
TGTGCCAGCAGTCAGACAGGGGGCCCGAACACTGAAGCTTTCTTT
>TRBD1|TRBV20-1|TRBJ2-5|.
CSASIDRAMGTQYF
TGCAGTGCTAGTATCGACAGGGCAATGGGGACCCAGTACTTC
>.|TRBV5-1|TRBJ1-1|few
CASAQGLHAEAFF
TGCGCCAGCGCCCAGGGGCTCCACGCTGAAGCTTTCTTT
>.|TRBV3-1/TRBV3-2|TRBJ1-6|.
CASSRQSSPLHF
TGTGCCAGCAGCCGACAGAGTTCACCCCTCCACTTT
>TRBD1|TRBV19|TRBJ1-6|.
CASTSPRDRGNSPLHF
TGTGCCAGTACTTCCCCCCGGGACAGGGGTAATTCACCCCTCCACTTT
>.|TRBV9|TRBJ1-5|.
CASSVAFRGRPQHF
TGTGCCAGCAGCGTAGCTTTCAGGGGCCGGCCCCAGCATTTT
>.|TRBV5-4|TRBJ1-3|.
CASSLAGQPGRNTIYF
TGTGCCAGCAGCTTGGCCGGGCAACCGGGGAGAAACACCATATATTTT
>TRBD1|TRBV18|TRBJ1-2|.
CASSPTAGGFLENYGYTF
TGTGCCAGCTCACCGACGGCAGGGGGTTTCTTGGAAAACTATGGCTACACCTTC
>.|TRBV6-6|TRBJ2-7|.
CASSLRQGYEQYF
TGTGCCAGCAGTTTAAGGCAGGGCTACGAGCAGTACTTC
>.|TRBV5-6|TRBJ2-7|.
CASSPTLHRSSYEQYF
TGTGCCAGCAGCCCCACTCTTCACAGGAGCTCCTACGAGCAGTACTTC
>.|TRBV20-1|TRBJ1-5|.
CSASPGVNQPQHF
TGCAGTGCTAGTCCCGGGGTCAATCAGCCCCAGCATTTT
>.|TRBV28|TRBJ2-3|once
CASKRHTDTQYF
TGTGCCAGCAAGAGACACACAGATACGCAGTATTTT
>.|TRBV6-5|TRBJ2-1|.
CASSYRIEEQFF
TGTGCCAGCAGTTACCGAATAGAGGAGCAGTTCTTC
>.|TRBV18|TRBJ1-3|.
CASSQQGFGNTIYF
TGTGCCAGCTCACAGCAGGGTTTTGGAAACACCATATATTTT